Presented here are 3 T cell receptor beta chains from one specimen sequenced in a study of T cells in Graves' hyperthyroidism and ophthalmopathy. Using RNA transcripts as the source, TCR beta CDR3 regions were amplified. RT-PCR in the first round (using the HTBI primer set) targeted the TCR CDR3. Each CDR3 protein gets one entry after TCRdb re-called the multiplex PCR reads with MiXCR. The sample carries approximately 400,000 distinct CDR3 sequences, roughly 14% recorded once. The sample was blood. Receptors originate from a woman younger than 35 with Graves' hyperthyroidism.

The chain joins TRBV7-2 to TRBJ2-4, with D possibly called TRBD1 or TRBD2 (5 bases each). Germline-derived CDR1 and CDR2 are SGHTA and FQGNSA. The CDR3 has 13 amino acids. Trimming took 5 bases from V and 9 from J, leaving 14 bases between them. CDR3 sequence (DNA): TGTGCCAGCAGCAGCGACCGGGACGGCATTCAGTACTTC. This encodes CASSSDRDGIQYF.

This clonotype was seen repeatedly, ten times or more. CDR3: CASSYSTSGSYNEQFF. The DNA of the CDR3 is TGTGCCAGCAGTTACTCCACTAGCGGCTCCTACAATGAGCAGTTCTTC. V gene TRBV6-2 or TRBV6-3 combines with J gene TRBJ2-1, with 8 nucleotides matching TRBD2. CDR3 size: 16 residues. Unmatched junction bases numbered 1, after V lost 0 bases and J lost 0 bases. Per germline, CDR1 MNHEY and CDR2 SVGEGT.

This clonotype was detected many times. The chain carries TRBV12-3 or TRBV12-4 and TRBJ2-6; 11 bases match TRBD2. The trim removed 5 bases at V and 0 bases at J, leaving 3 bases unmatched. This CDR3 contains 17 residues. The CDR3 here is CASSTSGGSSGANVLTF. The DNA of the CDR3 is TGTGCCAGCAGTACTAGCGGGGGTAGCTCTGGGGCCAACGTCCTGACTTTC.